This passage covers 25 T cell receptor beta chains from one sample sequenced in a study of Graves' ophthalmopathy and Graves' hyperthyroidism. The authors amplified TCR beta CDR3 regions, and they did so from RNA transcripts for repertoire sequencing. Investigators did first-round RT-PCR with HTBI primers, then second-round multiplex PCR. TCRdb reprocessed the multiplex PCR reads via MiXCR and lists one record per CDR3 protein. The data show a few hundred thousand distinct CDR3 sequences, approximately 17% seen once. Input material: peripheral blood. These receptors were taken from an adult woman with stable Graves' hyperthyroidism.

This clonotype appeared many times. This chain joins TRBV12-3 or TRBV12-4 and TRBJ1-5; D remains unclear. The V end was cut by 3 bases, the J end by 5 bases, with 11 bases between. The CDR3 is made up of 14 amino acids. The CDR3 DNA follows: TGTGCCAGCAGTTTGGCAGTGTGGGATCAGCCCCAGCATTTT. This gives the protein CASSLAVWDQPQHF.

This clonotype appeared a single time. A much more abundant neighbour one base away suggests this may be a read error. This chain links TRBV24-1 with TRBJ2-3; D gene ambiguous. Trimming took off 1 base at V and 4 bases at J, with 2 bases between the two ends. Germline V gives CDR1 KGHDR, CDR2 SFDVKD. The CDR3 extends over 12 amino acids. The CDR3 here is CATSDFSDTQYF. For the CDR3, the DNA is TGTGCCACCAGTGATTTCTCAGATACGCAGTATTTT.

The V call is TRBV20-1, the J call TRBJ2-6; D is ambiguous. This CDR3 region has 14 residues. The V gene lost 6 bases and the J gene lost 0 bases, with 9 bases spanning the gap. The germline V gene has CDR1 DFQATT and CDR2 SNEGSKA (reference sequence). The CDR3 nucleotides are TGCAGTGCAGCCTTTCCCTCTGGGGCCAACGTCCTGACTTTC. It codes for CSAAFPSGANVLTF.

This clonotype was found many times. The chain joins TRBV9 to TRBJ2-2; 9 positions agree with TRBD1. Germline lookup yields CDR1 SGDLS and CDR2 YYNGEE. V trimming: 2 bases; J trimming: 4 bases; junction bases outside the gene matches: 3. The CDR3 covers 15 residues. CDR3 protein: CASSVRTGATGELFF. In DNA form, the CDR3 reads TGTGCCAGCAGCGTTAGGACAGGGGCCACCGGGGAGCTGTTTTTT.

The table lists this clonotype with a few counts. One end of the junction fails to match germline, which may point to a read error. This rearrangement joins TRBV5-6 to TRBJ2-4, with D hard to call. The CDR3 contains 15 residues. The germline gives CDR1 SGHDT, CDR2 YYEEEE. For the CDR3, the DNA is TGTGCCAGCAGCTTTCGGCAGATCGGCAAAAACATTAAGTACTTC. Its translation is CASSFRQIGKNIKYF.

This sequence joins TRBV12-3 or TRBV12-4 and TRBJ2-2, with 10 bases that match TRBD1. This CDR3 is built from 20 residues. J lost 1 base, V lost 2 bases, and 13 bases had no gene match. The CDR3 sequence: CASSLRMGQGTALNTGELFF. The CDR3, as DNA: TGTGCCAGCAGTTTACGCATGGGACAGGGGACAGCTTTGAACACCGGGGAGCTGTTTTTT.

Ten or more counts support this clonotype. V usage is TRBV20-1 and J usage is TRBJ2-7, with D unresolved. The germline V gene encodes CDR1 DFQATT and CDR2 SNEGSKA (reference sequence). Trimming stripped 7 bases from V and 7 bases from J, with 17 bases between. CDR3 length equals 12 residues. The CDR3 nucleotides read TGCAGTGTTTATGCGGCAACCAGTGAGCAGTACTTC. It translates to CSVYAATSEQYF.

This clonotype was seen repeatedly, ten times or more. V gene TRBV6-1 combines with J gene TRBJ2-5, with D tentatively TRBD2 (5 bases). V was pared by 1 base and J by 3 bases, with 6 bases between. Looked up from germline, CDR1 is MNHNS and CDR2 is SASEGT. This CDR3 is 13 amino acids long. Written as DNA, the CDR3 is TGTGCCAGCAGTGAAGACGGGGAAGAGACCCAGTACTTC. Translating gives CASSEDGEETQYF.

This clonotype appeared many times. The junction departs from the called germline gene at one end, perhaps through a read error. The chain joins TRBV7-2 to TRBJ2-4; D is unresolved. The germline V gene has CDR1 SGHTA and CDR2 FQGNSA. The CDR3 runs to 13 residues. The CDR3 region has the DNA TGTGCCAGCAGCTGGCAAGTCAAAAACATTAAGTACTTC. Translated, it gives CASSWQVKNIKYF.

This chain joins TRBV2 and TRBJ2-7; 12 positions agree with TRBD2. CDR3 length equals 16 residues. Looked up from germline, CDR1 is SNHLY and CDR2 is FYNNEI. The V and J ends lost 7 bases and 2 bases, in that order; junction bases with no gene match: 9. The CDR3 DNA is TGTGCCAGCAACGTGCCTAGCGGGGGGGCAGCCTACGAGCAGTACTTC. As protein: CASNVPSGGAAYEQYF.

This clonotype was seen repeatedly, ten times or more. The gene calls are TRBV6-2 or TRBV6-3 and TRBJ2-2, with 14 bases fitting TRBD2. The CDR3 consists of 19 residues. V dropped 6 bases and J dropped 4; count of bases not matched to a gene: 13. Germline V lookup: CDR1 MNHEY, CDR2 SVGEGT. CDR3 loop: CASRRTGTSGSPRTGELFF. The CDR3 DNA reads TGTGCCAGCAGACGAACCGGGACTAGCGGGAGTCCCCGCACCGGGGAGCTGTTTTTT.

As to this clonotype: Just one base apart from a much larger clone, this may be a read error. The V and J genes are TRBV2 and TRBJ2-7; D remains unclear. Deletions cut 2 bases from V and 0 bases from J, with 11 bases between. CDR3 length: 15 residues. From germline, CDR1 is SNHLY and CDR2 FYNNEI. The CDR3 sequence: CASSETAVSSYEQYV. In nucleotides, the CDR3 is TGTGCCAGCAGTGAAACTGCGGTAAGCTCCTACGAGCAGTACGTC.

This clonotype was observed a few times. V gene TRBV20-1 combines with J gene TRBJ2-5, with 10 bases matching TRBD1. The CDR3 length is 15 residues. The germline CDR1 and CDR2 sequences are DFQATT and SNEGSKA (reference sequence). Trimming cost V 0 bases and J 5 bases; bases outside gene matches: 6. CDR3 DNA: TGCAGTGCTAGAGATGACAGGGGGCTATGGGAGACCCAGTACTTC. This sequence encodes CSARDDRGLWETQYF.

The chain employs TRBV2 and TRBJ2-5, with 11 nucleotides matching TRBD2. The CDR3 is made up of 16 amino acids. The germline V gene encodes CDR1 SNHLY and CDR2 FYNNEI. V lost 4 bases and J lost 4; bases outside the gene matches: 8. CDR3 residues: CASSAKLAGVGETQYF. The CDR3 region has the DNA TGTGCCAGCAGTGCGAAACTAGCGGGGGTTGGAGAGACCCAGTACTTC.

This clonotype has ten or more counts. V and J are TRBV30 and TRBJ2-5; unclear D gene. The CDR3 is made up of 12 amino acids. The ends were cut back, 1 base at V and 7 bases at J, with 10 bases in the middle. CDR1 and CDR2 from the germline V gene are GTSNPN and SVGIG (reference sequence). CDR3 sequence: CAWSDSRGTQYF. The CDR3 DNA reads TGTGCCTGGAGTGACTCCCGCGGGACCCAGTACTTC.

This clonotype occurred many times. The V and J genes are TRBV7-2 and TRBJ2-5, with D perhaps TRBD2 (5 bases). In germline, CDR1 is SGHTA, CDR2 FQGNSA. The V gene lost 0 bases and the J gene lost 4 bases, with 9 bases spanning the gap. There are 14 residues in the CDR3. The CDR3 sequence: CASSLAGVIETQYF. The CDR3 bases are TGTGCCAGCAGCTTAGCGGGAGTCATAGAGACCCAGTACTTC.

This clonotype was observed many times. The V gene is TRBV7-9, the J gene TRBJ2-7; D is unresolved. The CDR3 loop spans 15 amino acids. The germline V and J ends were trimmed by 0 bases and 0 bases, with 9 bases remaining between them. Germline loops: CDR1 SEHNR, CDR2 FQNEAQ (reference sequence). This chain's CDR3 is CASSLARFASYEQYF. The CDR3 nucleotides are TGTGCCAGCAGCTTAGCTAGGTTCGCCTCCTACGAGCAGTACTTC.

This clonotype came up many times. V gene TRBV2 combines with J gene TRBJ2-5; D could derive from TRBD1 or TRBD2 (5 bases each). V gave up 6 bases and J gave up 9 bases, with 17 bases separating them. The CDR3 is 13 amino acids. The V gene's germline CDR1 is SNHLY and CDR2 FYNNEI. CDR3 DNA: TGTGCCAGCAGCACGGGGCCCGTGGAGGCCCAGTACTTC. This sequence encodes CASSTGPVEAQYF.

This clonotype was seen many times. The rearrangement links TRBV27 to TRBJ1-1, with D uncertain. CDR3 length equals 14 residues. The germline gives CDR1 MNHEY, CDR2 SMNVEV (reference sequence). Between the trimmed V and J ends, which lost 8 bases and 6 bases, there was a span of 19 bases. The CDR3 DNA is TGTGCCAGCGGGCGGCTACAAGGGAGGGCTGAAGCTTTCTTT. It encodes CASGRLQGRAEAFF.

Ten or more counts support this clonotype. The rearrangement uses TRBV9 and TRBJ2-3; 12 nucleotides align to TRBD2. The junction had 12 bases not matched to a gene; V was cut back by 4 bases and J by 3 bases. Germline loops: CDR1 SGDLS, CDR2 YYNGEE. The CDR3 consists of 18 residues. The CDR3 coding sequence is TGTGCCAGCAGCCACCCGTTAGGACTAGCGGGAATGACAGATACGCAGTATTTT. Its protein product is CASSHPLGLAGMTDTQYF.

The sample holds many counts of this clonotype. The V call is TRBV28, the J call TRBJ1-5; D unclear. This CDR3 is built from 16 residues. Trimming took 0 bases from V and 5 from J, leaving 14 bases between them. Germline CDR1 is MDHEN and CDR2 is SYDVKM. Written as DNA, the CDR3 is TGTGCCAGCAGTTTATGGTCGGCAGTTGGTTATCAGCCCCAGCATTTT. Translation: CASSLWSAVGYQPQHF. The full variable domain, its missing parts supplied by reference TRBV28 and TRBJ1-5, is DVKVTQSSRYLVKRTGEKVFLECVQDMDHENMFWYRQDPGLGLRLIYFSYDVKMKEKGDIPEGYSVSREKKERFSLILESASTNQTSMYLCASSLWSAVGYQPQHFGDGTRLSIL.

This clonotype was picked up many times. The rearrangement links TRBV6-1 to TRBJ2-7; 10 nucleotides line up with TRBD2. Germline CDR1 is MNHNS and CDR2 is SASEGT. Germline trimming cut 8 bases from V and 5 bases from J; bases unmatched to any gene: 9. CDR3 length: 14 amino acids. The CDR3 nucleotides are TGTGCCAGCGCTCAGGCTAGCGGGAGCCACGAGCAGTACTTC. Its protein is CASAQASGSHEQYF.

This clonotype was observed many times. The chain employs TRBV28 and TRBJ1-2; possibly TRBD1 for D (5 bases). Germline CDR1 reads MDHEN; CDR2 reads SYDVKM. V lost 7 bases, J lost 8 bases, and 17 bases lay in between. The CDR3 totals 13 residues. The CDR3 protein is CASTLPQEGGYTF. The CDR3 DNA reads TGTGCCAGCACCCTCCCCCAGGAGGGGGGCTACACCTTC.

This clonotype appeared a few times. A read error may explain this, as a much larger clone is one base away. The chain has TRBV18 and TRBJ1-6; TRBD1 matches 12 bases. The CDR3 sequence is 16 residues long. From germline, CDR1 is KGHSH and CDR2 LQKENI. The CDR3 protein is CACSTGQGAWDSPLHF. DNA of the CDR3: TGTGCCTGCTCAACGGGACAGGGGGCATGGGATTCACCCCTCCACTTT.

This clonotype came up many times. The chain combines TRBV4-3 with TRBJ2-5; a possible D gene is TRBD1 (6 bases). Trimming shortened V by 0 bases and J by 5 bases, and 13 bases separated the two germline ends. This CDR3 spans 15 amino acids. From germline, CDR1 is LGHNA and CDR2 YSLEER. CDR3 nucleotides: TGCGCCAGCAGCCAAGATCTGGCAGGGGACGAGACCCAGTACTTC. This encodes CASSQDLAGDETQYF.